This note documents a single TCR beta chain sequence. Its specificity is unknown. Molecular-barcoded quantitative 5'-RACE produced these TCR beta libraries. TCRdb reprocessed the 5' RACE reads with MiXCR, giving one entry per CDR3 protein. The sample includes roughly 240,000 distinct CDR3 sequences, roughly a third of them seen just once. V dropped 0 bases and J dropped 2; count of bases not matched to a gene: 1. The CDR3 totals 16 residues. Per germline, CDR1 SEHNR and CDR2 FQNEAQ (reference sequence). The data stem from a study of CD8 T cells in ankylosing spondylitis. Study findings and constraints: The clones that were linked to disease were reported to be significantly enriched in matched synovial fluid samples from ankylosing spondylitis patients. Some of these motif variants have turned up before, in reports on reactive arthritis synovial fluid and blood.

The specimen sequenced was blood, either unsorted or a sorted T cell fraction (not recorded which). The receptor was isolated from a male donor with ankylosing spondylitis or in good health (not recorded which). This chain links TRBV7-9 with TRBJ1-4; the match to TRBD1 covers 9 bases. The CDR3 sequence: CASSLATGGTNEKLFF. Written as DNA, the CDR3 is TGTGCCAGCAGCTTAGCGACAGGGGGGACTAATGAAAAACTGTTTTTT.